These T cell receptor beta chains were read from a single sample in a study of early T cells in non-severe SARS-CoV-2 infection. TCRdb processed the 5' RACE reads anew with MiXCR; each CDR3 protein has one entry. The sample carries about 79,000 distinct CDR3 sequences, around 11% recorded once. Material: whole blood. These receptors originate from an adult who was a healthcare worker with PCR-confirmed SARS-CoV-2 infection or an uninfected control (not recorded which). Each CDR3 is given with its conserved first and last residue. The order of the fields is clone size, CDR3 length, V gene, J gene, CDR3 protein. Expanded clones are given a class, and other clones once, few, many or no size at all.

>.|13|TRBV27|TRBJ1-5
CASSFESNQPQHF
>many|15|TRBV4-3|TRBJ2-2
CASSQTQEPTGELFF
>many|13|TRBV6-1|TRBJ2-5
CAGLDRGRMTQYF
>few|16|TRBV11-2|TRBJ1-2
CASRYLRRDRGFGYTF
>many|14|TRBV27|TRBJ2-7
CASSLAGGAYEQYF
>few|13|TRBV6-2/TRBV6-3|TRBJ2-7
CASSYSWFREQYF
>few|13|TRBV27|TRBJ1-1
CASKVTGYTEAFF
>many|14|TRBV7-8|TRBJ1-5
CASSGGSRDQPQHF
>few|16|TRBV5-4|TRBJ2-3
CASSLGGLGRTDTQYF
>many|15|TRBV20-1|TRBJ1-1
CSAPLLGTGGSGAFF
>few|14|TRBV10-1|TRBJ1-2
CASSPDRLNYGYTF
>many|14|TRBV7-9|TRBJ1-1
CASSDFRGFGEAFF
>.|10|TRBV29-1|TRBJ2-2
CSAQTGELFF
>many|16|TRBV5-6|TRBJ2-6
CASSLRGGSGANVLTF
>few|13|TRBV6-6|TRBJ2-5
CASSYDREETQYF
>many|15|TRBV5-1|TRBJ2-1
CASSLEGTGNNEQFF
>few|14|TRBV2|TRBJ2-1
CASSEAQTLNEQFF
>many|14|TRBV19|TRBJ1-5
CASSRGGEAQPQHF
>many|16|TRBV10-1|TRBJ2-2
CASSGQGLGDTGELFF
>few|13|TRBV5-4|TRBJ2-7
CASSILPAGEQYF
>many|18|TRBV15|TRBJ1-2
CATSRDWTGGAINYGYTF
>.|16|TRBV5-1|TRBJ2-1
CASSYLAGGPDNEQFF
>few|14|TRBV30|TRBJ1-1
CAWSVDPTNTEAFF
>many|14|TRBV7-6|TRBJ2-1
CASSLGRTANEQFF
>many|14|TRBV4-2|TRBJ2-7
CASSLRGVGYEQYF
>many|13|TRBV4-1|TRBJ2-7
CASSQDRTYEQYF
>few|15|TRBV7-9|TRBJ2-3
CASSVDRPAFDTQYF
>many|14|TRBV11-2|TRBJ2-7
CASSSLGSSYEQYF
>few|15|TRBV7-9|TRBJ2-2
CASSPRISNTGELFF
>.|14|TRBV5-1|TRBJ2-1
CASSYPSSYNEQFF
>few|15|TRBV5-1|TRBJ1-6
CASSLATQGYSPLHF
>.|14|TRBV7-2|TRBJ1-2
CASSRDRENYGYTF
>many|15|TRBV11-2|TRBJ1-1
CASSPPGAMNTEAFF
>few|16|TRBV7-2|TRBJ2-3
CASSLVGGTSTDTQYF
>few|15|TRBV10-3|TRBJ2-4
CAISETELAKNIQYF
>.|18|TRBV4-2|TRBJ2-7
CASSQEPGGAGWFYEQYF
>.|14|TRBV21-1|TRBJ1-5
CASSKGAGIQPQHF
>many|16|TRBV12-3/TRBV12-4|TRBJ2-1
CASKRTSGGSYNEQFF
>.|14|TRBV29-1|TRBJ2-7
CSALNERGTYEQYF
>.|16|TRBV7-6|TRBJ2-1
CASSLSLGQSYNEQFF
>many|14|TRBV30|TRBJ1-5
CAWSGTQGNQPQHF
>.|13|TRBV4-3|TRBJ1-2
CASSQEGENGYTF
>.|17|TRBV7-6|TRBJ2-5
CASSPRLAGDYGGTQYF
>.|13|TRBV7-3|TRBJ1-1
CASSLDRDTEAFF
>many|14|TRBV18|TRBJ2-1
CASSRTESYNEQFF
>.|14|TRBV4-2|TRBJ1-1
CASSTTGGNTEAFF
>few|15|TRBV9|TRBJ1-5
CASSVDGGGNQPQHF
>few|15|TRBV29-1|TRBJ2-7
CSVGTSGGTSYEQYF
>many|12|TRBV4-2|TRBJ1-2
CASSQGNYGYTF
>.|15|TRBV7-8|TRBJ1-5
CASSLIRADNQPQHF
>many|12|TRBV10-1|TRBJ1-4
CASSGGDEKLFF
>few|19|TRBV19|TRBJ2-1
CASSMGRGLIAAGYNEQFF